This TCR beta chain was captured by sequencing in a study of shared clonotypes between healthy human individuals. Study-level results: Only blood was sampled; tissue repertoires likely differ.

V gave up 3 bases and J gave up 3 bases; unmatched junction bases: 7. The V gene's germline CDR1 is SGHKS and CDR2 YYEKEE (reference sequence). This CDR3 region has 15 residues. As concerns this clone: Its antigen remains unidentified.

Samples underwent the assay at deep level. Unsorted PBMC DNA went through sequencing on ten immunoSEQ deep assay plates. The protocol was immunoSEQ multiplex PCR, while the TCRdb copy is restricted to in-frame clones and leaves out a portion. The sample contains around 500,000 clones, around 79% of which appear only once. The sequencing input was PBMCs. The receptor comes from a woman between 40 and 50 years old in good health. Some clones in this sample may be carry-over from other donors' samples. The chain employs TRBV5-5 and TRBJ2-7; 9 positions agree with TRBD2. The CDR3 DNA follows: TGTGCCAGCAGCTCCACCGGGACTAGCTTCTACGAGCAGTACTTC. Its translation is CASSSTGTSFYEQYF.